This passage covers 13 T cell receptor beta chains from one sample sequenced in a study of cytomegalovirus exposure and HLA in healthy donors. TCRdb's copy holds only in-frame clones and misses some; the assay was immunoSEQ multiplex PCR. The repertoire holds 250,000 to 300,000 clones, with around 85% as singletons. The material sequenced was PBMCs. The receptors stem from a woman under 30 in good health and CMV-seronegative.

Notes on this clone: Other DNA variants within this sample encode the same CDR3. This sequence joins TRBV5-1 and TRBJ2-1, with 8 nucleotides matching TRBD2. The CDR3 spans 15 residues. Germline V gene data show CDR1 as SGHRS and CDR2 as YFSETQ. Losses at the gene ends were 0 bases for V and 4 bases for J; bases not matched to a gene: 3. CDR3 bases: TGCGCCAGCAGCTTGGAGGCGGGGGGATACAATGAGCAGTTCTTC. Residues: CASSLEAGGYNEQFF.

CDR3 DNA sequence: TGCGCCAGCAGTGAGTCGCTGGGGGCCTGGGAGACCCAGTACTTC. Protein sequence: CASSESLGAWETQYF. This sequence joins TRBV10-1 and TRBJ2-5; TRBD1 might be the D (6 bases). The CDR3 runs 15 residues. Germline CDR1 WNHNN, CDR2 SYGVQD (reference sequence). V was cut by 0 bases and J by 5 bases, with 13 bases left in between.

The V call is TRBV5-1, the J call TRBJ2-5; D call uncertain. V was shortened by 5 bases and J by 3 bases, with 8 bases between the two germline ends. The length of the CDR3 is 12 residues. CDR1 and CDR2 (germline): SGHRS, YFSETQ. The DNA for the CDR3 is TGCGCCAGCAGGGCCCAGGAAGAGACCCAGTACTTC. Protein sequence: CASRAQEETQYF.

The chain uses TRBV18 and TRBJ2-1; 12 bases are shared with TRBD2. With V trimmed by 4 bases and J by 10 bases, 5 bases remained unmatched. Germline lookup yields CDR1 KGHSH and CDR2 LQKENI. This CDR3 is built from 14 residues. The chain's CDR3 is CASSRLAGAREQFF. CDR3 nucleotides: TGTGCCAGCTCACGACTAGCGGGAGCTCGGGAGCAGTTCTTC.

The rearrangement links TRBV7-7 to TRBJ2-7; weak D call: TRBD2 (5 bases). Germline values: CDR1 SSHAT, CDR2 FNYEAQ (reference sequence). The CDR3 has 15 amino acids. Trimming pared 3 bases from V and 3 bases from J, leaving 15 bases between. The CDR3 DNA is TGTGCCAGCAGCTTGGGCCGCGAGGGCTTCTACGAGCAGTACTTC. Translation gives CASSLGREGFYEQYF.

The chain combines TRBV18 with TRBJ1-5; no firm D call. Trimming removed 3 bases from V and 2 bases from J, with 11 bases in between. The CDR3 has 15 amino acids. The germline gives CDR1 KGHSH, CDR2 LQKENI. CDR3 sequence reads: CASSPWRAGNQPQHF. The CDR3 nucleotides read TGTGCCAGCTCACCCTGGAGGGCTGGCAATCAGCCCCAGCATTTT.

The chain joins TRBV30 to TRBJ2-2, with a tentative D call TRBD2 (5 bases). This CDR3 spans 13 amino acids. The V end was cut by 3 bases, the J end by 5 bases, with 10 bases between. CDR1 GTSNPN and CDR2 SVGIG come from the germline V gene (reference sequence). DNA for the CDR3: TGTGCCTGGAGCCTAACTAGGACCGGGGAGCTGTTTTTT. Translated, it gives CAWSLTRTGELFF.

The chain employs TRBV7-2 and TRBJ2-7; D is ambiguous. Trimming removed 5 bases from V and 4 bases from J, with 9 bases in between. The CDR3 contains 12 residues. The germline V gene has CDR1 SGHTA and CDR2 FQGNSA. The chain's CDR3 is CASSLSNYEQYF. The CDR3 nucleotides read TGTGCCAGCAGCCTATCAAATTACGAGCAGTACTTC.

CDR3 region: CASRVAGADTQYF. CDR3 nucleotides: TGTGCCAGTAGAGTAGCAGGGGCAGATACGCAGTATTTT. The genes are TRBV19 and TRBJ2-3, with D tentatively TRBD1 (6 bases). The germline gives CDR1 LNHDA, CDR2 SQIVND (reference sequence). Trimming stripped 6 bases from V and 4 bases from J, with 11 bases between. The CDR3 has 13 residues.

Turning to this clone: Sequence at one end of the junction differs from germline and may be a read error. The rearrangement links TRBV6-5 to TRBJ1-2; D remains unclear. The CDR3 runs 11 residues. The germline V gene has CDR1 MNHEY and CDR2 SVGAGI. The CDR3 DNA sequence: TGTGCCAGCAGTTACTCGACTCAGCAGATTTTC. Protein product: CASSYSTQQIF.

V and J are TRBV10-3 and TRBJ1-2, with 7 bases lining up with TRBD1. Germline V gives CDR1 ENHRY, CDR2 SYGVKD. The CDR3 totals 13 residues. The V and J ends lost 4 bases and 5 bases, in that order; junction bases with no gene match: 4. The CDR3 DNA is TGTGCCATCAGTGTCGAGGGGGCGTATGGCTACACCTTC. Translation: CAISVEGAYGYTF.

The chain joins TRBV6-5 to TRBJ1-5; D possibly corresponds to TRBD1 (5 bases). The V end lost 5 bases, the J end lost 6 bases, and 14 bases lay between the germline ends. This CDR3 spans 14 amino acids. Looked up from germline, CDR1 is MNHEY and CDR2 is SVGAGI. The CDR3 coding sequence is TGTGCCAGCAGTGCCGTTATGGGACTTCAGCCCCAGCATTTT. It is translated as CASSAVMGLQPQHF.

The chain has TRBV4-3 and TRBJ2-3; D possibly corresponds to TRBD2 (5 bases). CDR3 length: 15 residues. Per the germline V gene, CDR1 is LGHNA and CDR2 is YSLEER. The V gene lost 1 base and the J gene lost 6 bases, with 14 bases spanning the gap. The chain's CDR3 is CASSQGGGMGDTQYF. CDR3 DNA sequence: TGCGCCAGCAGCCAAGGAGGAGGCATGGGGGATACGCAGTATTTT.